Below are 21 T cell receptor beta chains sequenced from a single sample in a study of blood T cell repertoires in COVID-19. Data came from immunoSEQ multiplex PCR; TCRdb stores just in-frame clones and leaves some out. This sample has 65,000 to 70,000 clones; 80% to 90% occur once, and the top ten carry roughly 1.4%. The sample taken for sequencing was peripheral blood. Receptors were obtained from a woman in her sixties with acute or convalescent COVID-19.

The chain couples TRBV5-4 to TRBJ2-7, with 7 bases lining up with TRBD1. The length of the CDR3 is 14 residues. J was trimmed by 3 bases and V by 3 bases; bases with no gene match: 6. Germline CDR1 is SGHNT and CDR2 is YYREEE (reference sequence). The CDR3 bases are TGTGCCAGCAGCTCCGGGACAGCCAACTACGAGCAGTACTTC. Its protein is CASSSGTANYEQYF. Together with reference TRBV5-4 and TRBJ2-7, the CDR3 gives the full variable domain: ETGVTQSPTHLIKTRGQQVTLRCSSQSGHNTVSWYQQALGQGPQFIFQYYREEENGRGNFPPRFSGLQFPNYSSELNVNALELDDSALYLCASSSGTANYEQYFGPGTRLTVT.

This clone was found a few times. Other nucleotide sequences in the sample specify the same CDR3. The chain carries TRBV18 and TRBJ2-5; TRBD2 matches 11 bases. The CDR3 sequence is 16 residues long. Germline V CDR1 and CDR2: KGHSH, LQKENI. The V segment lost 2 bases and the J segment 2 bases; nucleotides outside the gene matches: 4. CDR3 coding DNA: TGTGCCAGCTCACCAAGACTAGCGGGGTATCAAGAGACCCAGTACTTC. This encodes CASSPRLAGYQETQYF.

V is TRBV4-2 and J is TRBJ1-5; 7 nucleotides align to TRBD1. This CDR3 has 13 residues. Germline assignment: CDR1 LGHNA and CDR2 YNFKEQ. Trimming at V came to 5 bases and at J to 10 bases, leaving 8 bases not matched to a gene. The CDR3 reads CASSGQVQEPQHF. DNA of the CDR3: TGTGCCAGCAGCGGACAGGTTCAAGAACCCCAGCATTTT.

The chain is built from TRBV4-1 and TRBJ1-4, with 8 bases identical to TRBD1. Germline V gene sequence: CDR1 MGHRA, CDR2 YSYEKL. There are 16 residues in the CDR3. Trimming took 4 bases from V and 12 from J; bases not matched to a gene: 16. This chain's CDR3 is CASSPLPGQTTGELFF. For the CDR3, the DNA is TGCGCCAGCAGCCCTTTACCGGGACAGACGACAGGGGAACTGTTTTTT.

This clone was counted a single time. This chain joins TRBV6-5 and TRBJ1-1, with 7 nucleotides matching TRBD1. The CDR3 is 14 residues long. From germline, CDR1 is MNHEY and CDR2 SVGAGI. With 5 bases clipped from V and 5 bases from J, the junction kept 8 bases outside the gene matches. CDR3 nucleotide sequence: TGTGCCAGCAGTCCGACAGGGACAGTAACTGAAGCTTTCTTT. Translating it yields CASSPTGTVTEAFF.

This chain uses TRBV5-4 with TRBJ1-1; 12 bases are a match to TRBD1. V lost 4 bases, J lost 12 bases, and 10 bases stayed unmatched. The CDR3 covers 14 residues. The germline CDR1 and CDR2 sequences are SGHNT and YYREEE (reference sequence). CDR3 residues: CASSRGQGAKLPFF. CDR3 DNA: TGTGCCAGCAGCAGGGGACAGGGGGCCAAATTGCCTTTCTTT. The whole variable domain, remainder taken from reference TRBV5-4 and TRBJ1-1, is ETGVTQSPTHLIKTRGQQVTLRCSSQSGHNTVSWYQQALGQGPQFIFQYYREEENGRGNFPPRFSGLQFPNYSSELNVNALELDDSALYLCASSRGQGAKLPFFGQGTRLTVV.

This clone is a singleton in its sample. V and J are TRBV6-5 and TRBJ1-2; 8 bases align to TRBD1. The CDR3 loop spans 15 amino acids. With V trimmed by 6 bases and J by 10 bases, 16 bases remained unmatched. The germline V gene has CDR1 MNHEY and CDR2 SVGAGI. The CDR3 region has the DNA TGTGCCAGCAGCCTTTCCCAGGGGGCCATAAAATCCTACACCTTC. Amino acid sequence: CASSLSQGAIKSYTF.

V and J are TRBV5-1 and TRBJ1-5; TRBD1 matches at 8 bases. Germline V gene data show CDR1 as SGHRS and CDR2 as YFSETQ. The CDR3 is 15 residues long. Losses at the gene ends were 5 bases for V and 5 bases for J; bases not matched to a gene: 9. The CDR3 DNA follows: TGCGCCAGCAGGGCCGGGACAGGTTGGGATCAGCCCCAGCATTTT. Translating it yields CASRAGTGWDQPQHF.

The J gene is TRBJ2-2, the V gene TRBV24-1, with D possibly being TRBD1 (6 bases). The V and J ends lost 3 bases and 2 bases respectively, with 9 bases between them. This CDR3 region has 15 residues. Germline V gene sequence: CDR1 KGHDR, CDR2 SFDVKD. CDR3 sequence (DNA): TGTGCCACCAGTGATCCGGACAGAAACACCGGGGAGCTGTTTTTT. Amino acid sequence: CATSDPDRNTGELFF.

The chain is built from TRBV30 and TRBJ2-1, with D maybe TRBD2 (7 bases). Germline-derived CDR1 and CDR2 are GTSNPN and SVGIG (reference sequence). CDR3 length equals 14 residues. V was pared by 0 bases and J by 7 bases, with 13 bases between. DNA for the CDR3: TGTGCCTGGAGTGTACCGGCGGGGGCAAATGAGCAGTTCTTC. It translates to CAWSVPAGANEQFF.

The V and J genes are TRBV14 and TRBJ1-4, with D perhaps TRBD1 (6 bases). The CDR3 contains 17 residues. Germline-derived CDR1 and CDR2 are SGHDN and FVKESK. V was clipped by 1 base and J by 11 bases, with 23 bases between them. The CDR3 is CASSQVQSGGGRDKLFF. In DNA form, the CDR3 reads TGTGCCAGCAGCCAAGTACAATCAGGTGGGGGCAGGGACAAACTGTTTTTT.

This rearrangement joins TRBV6-4 to TRBJ1-6; 9 bases map to TRBD1. V lost 2 bases and J lost 7; bases outside the gene matches: 9. Germline V gives CDR1 MRHNA, CDR2 SNTAGT. The CDR3 is 17 amino acids. DNA for the CDR3: TGTGCCAGCAGTGACAGAGTGCCGGGACAGGGAAATTCACCCCTCCACTTT. Protein product: CASSDRVPGQGNSPLHF.

This chain joins TRBV6-5 and TRBJ2-5; 11 bases line up with TRBD2. The CDR3 spans 14 residues. Germline values: CDR1 MNHEY, CDR2 SVGAGI. J lost 5 bases, V lost 6 bases, and 5 bases had no gene match. CDR3 nucleotide sequence: TGTGCCAGCAGAAGACTAGCGGGGCTGGAGACCCAGTACTTC. Translation: CASRRLAGLETQYF.

The J gene is TRBJ1-2, the V gene TRBV3-1 (or the pseudogene TRBV3-2), with no clear D. CDR3 length: 12 amino acids. V was pared by 2 bases and J by 7 bases, with 8 bases between. Germline-derived CDR1 and CDR2 are LGHDT and YNNKEL (reference sequence). The CDR3 DNA follows: TGTGCCAGCAGCCAATCGAGGTTTGGCTACACCTTC. It codes for CASSQSRFGYTF.

V and J are TRBV5-1 and TRBJ1-6; 8 bases align to TRBD1. This CDR3 spans 14 amino acids. Germline lookup yields CDR1 SGHRS and CDR2 YFSETQ. The trim removed 0 bases at V and 9 bases at J, leaving 2 bases unmatched. CDR3 in amino acids: CASSLGQGSSPLHF. The CDR3 bases are TGCGCCAGCAGCTTGGGACAGGGGAGTTCACCCCTCCACTTT.

The chain uses TRBV28 and TRBJ1-1, with TRBD1 as a possible D gene (6 bases). V was shortened by 7 bases and J by 1 base, with 16 bases between the two germline ends. The germline gives CDR1 MDHEN, CDR2 SYDVKM. The CDR3 extends over 15 amino acids. The chain's CDR3 is CASIPRGGPNTEAFF. The CDR3 nucleotides read TGTGCCAGCATACCGCGCGGGGGGCCGAACACTGAAGCTTTCTTT.

In this sample, this clone turned up once. The V and J genes are TRBV30 and TRBJ2-3; tentatively, D is TRBD2 (5 bases). Germline CDR1 is GTSNPN and CDR2 is SVGIG (reference sequence). V was shortened by 6 bases and J by 0 bases, with 16 bases between the two germline ends. This CDR3 has 15 residues. The CDR3 region has the DNA TGTGCCTGTAAGGGAACTTGGACTAGCACAGATACGCAGTATTTT. The encoded protein is CACKGTWTSTDTQYF.

CDR3 sequence (DNA): TGTGCCAGCAGCCAAGGGCAGGCAAGTAACTATGGCTACACCTTC. This translates into CASSQGQASNYGYTF. The chain has TRBV4-2 and TRBJ1-2; D is unclear. The CDR3 extends over 15 amino acids. Germline V gene sequence: CDR1 LGHNA, CDR2 YNFKEQ. Trimming shortened V by 1 base and J by 1 base, and 10 bases separated the two germline ends.

This sequence joins TRBV19 and TRBJ2-7, with D possibly TRBD2 on 5 matching bases. The germline gives CDR1 LNHDA, CDR2 SQIVND (reference sequence). CDR3 length: 15 residues. Trimming took off 7 bases at V and 4 bases at J, with 20 bases between the two ends. The CDR3 is CASKRLSGDDYEQYF. CDR3 nucleotides: TGTGCCAGTAAGAGACTCAGCGGAGACGATTACGAGCAGTACTTC.

This clone was observed a handful of times. The chain employs TRBV5-1 and TRBJ1-1, with 11 bases that match TRBD1. Per the germline V gene, CDR1 is SGHRS and CDR2 is YFSETQ. J lost 5 bases, V lost 4 bases, and 10 bases had no gene match. The CDR3 has 16 residues. The CDR3 reads CASSKLGTGGGTEAFF. CDR3 in DNA: TGCGCCAGCAGCAAACTAGGGACAGGGGGTGGTACTGAAGCTTTCTTT.

The chain is built from TRBV7-9 and TRBJ1-4, with TRBD1 matching 8 bases. CDR3 length equals 14 residues. V dropped 5 bases and J dropped 7; count of bases not matched to a gene: 6. CDR1 and CDR2 (germline): SEHNR, FQNEAQ (reference sequence). The DNA of the CDR3 is TGTGCCAGCAGCCACCGACAGGGGCTTGAAAAACTGTTTTTT. This gives the protein CASSHRQGLEKLFF. Full variable domain (missing parts from reference TRBV7-9 and TRBJ1-4): DTGVSQNPRHKITKRGQNVTFRCDPISEHNRLYWYRQTLGQGPEFLTYFQNEAQLEKSRLLSDRFSAERPKGSFSTLEIQRTEQGDSAMYLCASSHRQGLEKLFFGSGTQLSVL.